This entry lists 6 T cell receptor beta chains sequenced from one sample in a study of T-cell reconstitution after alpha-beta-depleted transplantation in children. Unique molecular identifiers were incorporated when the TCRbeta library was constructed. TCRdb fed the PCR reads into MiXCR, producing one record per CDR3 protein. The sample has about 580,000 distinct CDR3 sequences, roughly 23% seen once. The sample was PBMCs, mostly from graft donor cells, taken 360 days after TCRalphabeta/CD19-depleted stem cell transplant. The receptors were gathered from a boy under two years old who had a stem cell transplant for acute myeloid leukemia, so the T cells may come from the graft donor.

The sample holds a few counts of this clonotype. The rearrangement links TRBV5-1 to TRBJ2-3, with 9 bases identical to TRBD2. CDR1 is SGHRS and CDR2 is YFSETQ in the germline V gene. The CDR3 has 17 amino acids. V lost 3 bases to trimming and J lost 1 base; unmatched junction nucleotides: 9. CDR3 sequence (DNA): TGCGCCAGCAGCTACCCCATTAGCGGGGGTGGCACAGATACGCAGTATTTT. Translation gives CASSYPISGGGTDTQYF.

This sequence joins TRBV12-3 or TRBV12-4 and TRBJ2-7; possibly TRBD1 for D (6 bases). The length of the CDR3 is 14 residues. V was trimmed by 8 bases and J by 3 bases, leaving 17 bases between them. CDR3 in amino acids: CASSRTGTLYEQYF. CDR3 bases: TGTGCCAGCTCCCGGACCGGGACACTCTACGAGCAGTACTTC.

This chain's CDR3 is CASSWKDSTNEKLFF. The CDR3 nucleotides are TGCGCCAGCAGCTGGAAGGACAGTACTAATGAAAAACTGTTTTTT. This sequence joins TRBV5-1 and TRBJ1-4; tentatively, D is TRBD1 (6 bases). Germline assignment: CDR1 SGHRS and CDR2 YFSETQ. CDR3 length: 15 residues. Trimming left V 3 bases short and J 2 bases short, with 11 bases between.

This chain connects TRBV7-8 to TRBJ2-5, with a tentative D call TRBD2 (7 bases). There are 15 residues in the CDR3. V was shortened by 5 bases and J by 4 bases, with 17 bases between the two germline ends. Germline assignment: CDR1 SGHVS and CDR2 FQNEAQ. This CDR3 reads CASSPGPRGGETQYF. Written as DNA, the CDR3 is TGTGCCAGCAGCCCAGGACCAAGGGGGGGAGAGACCCAGTACTTC.

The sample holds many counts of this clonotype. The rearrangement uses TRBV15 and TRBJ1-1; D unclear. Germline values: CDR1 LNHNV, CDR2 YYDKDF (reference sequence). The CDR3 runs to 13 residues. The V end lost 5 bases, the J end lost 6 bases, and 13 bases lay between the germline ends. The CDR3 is CATSYGWSSEAFF. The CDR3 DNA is TGTGCCACCAGCTACGGTTGGTCTTCTGAAGCTTTCTTT.

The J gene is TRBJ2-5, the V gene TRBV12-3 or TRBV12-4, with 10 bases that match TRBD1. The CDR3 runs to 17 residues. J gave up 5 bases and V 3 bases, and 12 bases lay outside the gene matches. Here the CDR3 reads CASSFSGLTGGRETQYF. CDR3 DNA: TGTGCCAGCAGTTTTTCGGGGCTGACAGGGGGCCGTGAGACCCAGTACTTC.